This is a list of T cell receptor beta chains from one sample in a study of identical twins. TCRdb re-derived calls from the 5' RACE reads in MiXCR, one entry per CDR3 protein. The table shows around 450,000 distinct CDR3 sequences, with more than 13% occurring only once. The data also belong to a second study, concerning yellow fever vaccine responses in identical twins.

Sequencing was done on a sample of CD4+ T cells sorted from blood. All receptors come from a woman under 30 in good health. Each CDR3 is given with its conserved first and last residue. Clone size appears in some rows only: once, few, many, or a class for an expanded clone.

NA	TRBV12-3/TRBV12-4	CASRRTGESSYEQYF
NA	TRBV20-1	CRFGLAGITANTGELFF
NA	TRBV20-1	CSASRLAGAGTGELFF
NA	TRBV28	CASSSRDRGPGEQYF
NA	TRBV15	CATSRATALAAKNIQYF
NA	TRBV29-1	CSVVGNQETQYF
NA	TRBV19	CASSSGTSSYEQYF
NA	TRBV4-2	CASSQELRTHPYEQYF
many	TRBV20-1	CSALDPSGTSSSYEQYF
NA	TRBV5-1	CASSLGGPVPYEQYF
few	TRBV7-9	CASSFPPGRQLYEQYF
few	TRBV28	CASSLRQATNEKLFF
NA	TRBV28	CASSTQGASDTQYF
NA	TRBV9	CASSSQLSSRRQLTYGYTF
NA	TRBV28	CAINVYGGGKTQYF
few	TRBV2	CASTGLSPDQPQHF
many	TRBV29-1	CSARGLAAVNEQFF
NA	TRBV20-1	CSAREGEVSYNEQFF
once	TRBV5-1	CASSLQREFDEQYF
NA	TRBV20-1	CSAPSQGRGDTEAFF
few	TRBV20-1	CSARGGTSKQFF
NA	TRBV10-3	CAISETSGSEPYEQYF
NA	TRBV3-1	CASSPKGGGRVYNEQFF
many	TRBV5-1	CASSLEGVGNQPQHF
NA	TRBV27	CASSSGLAGGRSSTDTQYF
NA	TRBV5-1	CASSPPSAGANVLTF
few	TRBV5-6	CASSLEDIQDYGYTF
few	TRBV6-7	CAGRRRTATYEQYF
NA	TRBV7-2	CASSPTGTGGSGEQYF
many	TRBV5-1	CASSPTGNLELFF
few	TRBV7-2	CASSLDSGSPYEQYF
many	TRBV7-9	CASSLGVTYQETQYF
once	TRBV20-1	CSAKDRLGAQYF
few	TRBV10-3	CATSREGPYEQYF
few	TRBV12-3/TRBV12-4	CASSDTSYNSPLHF
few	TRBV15	CATSRDRAASTDTQYF
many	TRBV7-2	CASSNRGVYEQYF
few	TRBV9	CASSVAEGRSRAEAFF
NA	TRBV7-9	CASSQRAGELFF
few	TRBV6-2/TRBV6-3	CASRPLESSSYEQYF
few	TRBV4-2	CASSHLAGERNEQFF
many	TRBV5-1	CASSLSRGRQETQYF
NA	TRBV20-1	CSAPGLAGITDTQYF
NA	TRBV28	CASSSTGVVYEQYF
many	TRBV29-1	CSVTPPDRDKNIQYF
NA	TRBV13	CASSLSGKGGREQYF
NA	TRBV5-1	CASSILGTPARFSEAFF
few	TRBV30	CAWSRMAGGEKLFF
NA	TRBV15	CATSRGGGLRSPLHF
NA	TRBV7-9	CASSIRTSGRYEQYF
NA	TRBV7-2	CASSLARGPITDTQYF
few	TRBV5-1	CASSSTGGANQPQHF
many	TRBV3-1	CASSQGSRSYEQYF
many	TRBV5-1	CASSLVLNTGELFF
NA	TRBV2	CATREQGAPLEQYF
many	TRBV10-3	CAIRLGGGNTEAFF